This TCR beta chain was found in a study of blood T cell repertoires in COVID-19. For the study at large: Both acute and convalescent COVID-19 samples were obtained from the United States, Italy and Spain. The analysed material was cDNA or gDNA that came from T cells, B-cell-depleted T cells, or PBMCs.

As originally analysed: It was from reference gene primer amplification that nucleated cell counts were estimated. The data were produced by immunoSEQ multiplex PCR, yet TCRdb's version contains in-frame clones alone and is incomplete. V, J and clone size were drawn from that table, and D and trimming were deduced from the DNA. The sample contains tens of thousands of clones, about three quarters of which appear only once. The CDR3 sequence is 15 residues long. Germline values: CDR1 LNHDA, CDR2 SQIVND (reference sequence). J was trimmed by 4 bases and V by 3 bases; bases with no gene match: 6. The J gene is TRBJ1-5, the V gene TRBV19; 7 bases map to TRBD1. Sequencing was performed on peripheral blood. This clonotype originated in a woman of 80 years or more with active or convalescent COVID-19. CDR3 loop: CASSMKGAPNQPQHF. For the CDR3, the DNA is TGTGCCAGTAGTATGAAGGGGGCCCCTAATCAGCCCCAGCATTTT.